One sample yielded the 23 T cell receptor beta chains listed below, sequenced in a study of early T cells in non-severe SARS-CoV-2 infection. From the 5' RACE reads, TCRdb called clonotypes with MiXCR, one entry per CDR3 protein. The data contain 75,000 to 80,000 distinct CDR3 sequences, about a sixth of them singletons. Sequencing was done on a sample of whole blood. The receptors come from an adult who was a healthcare worker with PCR-confirmed SARS-CoV-2 infection or an uninfected control (not recorded which).

This clonotype was observed a handful of times. Being one base from a much bigger clone, this may be a read error. The genes are TRBV5-4 and TRBJ2-1; TRBD2 agrees at 8 bases. V shed 5 bases and J 7 bases; nucleotides not matched to a gene: 11. CDR3 length: 15 residues. Germline V gives CDR1 SGHNT, CDR2 YYREEE (reference sequence). Here the CDR3 reads CASRAGLVGGNEQFF. As DNA, the CDR3 is TGTGCCAGCAGGGCGGGACTAGTGGGAGGGAATGAGCAGTTCTTC.

This clonotype was counted many times. The chain combines TRBV29-1 with TRBJ2-1; possibly TRBD2 for D (6 bases). There are 16 residues in the CDR3. Looked up from germline, CDR1 is SQVTM and CDR2 is ANQGSEA. The DNA of the CDR3 is TGCATCGCTAAGGTACGGACTACCAGCTCCTACAATGAGCAGTTCTTC. Protein sequence: CIAKVRTTSSYNEQFF.

This clonotype has only a few counts. The chain combines TRBV9 with TRBJ2-3; D ambiguous. There are 13 residues in the CDR3. Trimming took off 4 bases at V and 6 bases at J, with 12 bases between the two ends. Germline-derived CDR1 and CDR2 are SGDLS and YYNGEE. The CDR3 DNA is TGTGCCAGCAGCCCGTCCCCGGATGATACGCAGTATTTT. This sequence encodes CASSPSPDDTQYF.

The chain links TRBV3-1 to TRBJ2-2; D is undetermined. V was pared by 4 bases and J by 5 bases, with 14 bases between. Germline assignment: CDR1 LGHDT and CDR2 YNNKEL (reference sequence). The CDR3 extends over 15 amino acids. The CDR3 DNA is TGTGCCAGCAGCCCCGCTACTCAGACAACCGGGGAGCTGTTTTTT. This codes for CASSPATQTTGELFF.

This clonotype has a handful of counts. This chain connects TRBV18 to TRBJ1-4; D may be TRBD1 (5 bases). This CDR3 region has 16 residues. The V end lost 3 bases, the J end lost 5 bases, and 16 bases lay between the germline ends. From germline, CDR1 is KGHSH and CDR2 LQKENI. This CDR3 is CASSPGVRGTNEKLFF. DNA of the CDR3: TGTGCCAGCTCACCCGGGGTGAGGGGCACAAATGAAAAACTGTTTTTT. The whole variable domain, remainder taken from reference TRBV18 and TRBJ1-4, is NAGVMQNPRHLVRRRGQEARLRCSPMKGHSHVYWYRQLPEEGLKFMVYLQKENIIDESGMPKERFSAEFPKEGPSILRIQQVVRGDSAAYFCASSPGVRGTNEKLFFGSGTQLSVL.

This clonotype appeared many times. The V call is TRBV24-1, the J call TRBJ2-1; D is ambiguous. The V gene lost 5 bases and the J gene lost 13 bases, with 17 bases spanning the gap. The CDR3 is 13 amino acids. Germline CDR1 KGHDR, CDR2 SFDVKD. The DNA for the CDR3 is TGTGCCACCAGTGCCGGTCCTACGACGAGTCAGTTCTTC. Translated, it gives CATSAGPTTSQFF.

In DNA, the CDR3 is TGTGCCAGCAGCTACAGAAATGAGCAGTTCTTC. Translated, it gives CASSYRNEQFF. The genes are TRBV7-9 and TRBJ2-1; no definite D call. This CDR3 region has 11 residues. The V gene lost 4 bases and the J gene lost 7 bases, with 5 bases spanning the gap. Germline values: CDR1 SEHNR, CDR2 FQNEAQ (reference sequence). Based on the CDR3 plus reference TRBV7-9 and TRBJ2-1, the full variable domain is DTGVSQNPRHKITKRGQNVTFRCDPISEHNRLYWYRQTLGQGPEFLTYFQNEAQLEKSRLLSDRFSAERPKGSFSTLEIQRTEQGDSAMYLCASSYRNEQFFGPGTRLTVL.

The chain is built from TRBV28 and TRBJ1-2; 7 nucleotides line up with TRBD1. J was trimmed by 0 bases and V by 6 bases; bases with no gene match: 7. Germline CDR1 and CDR2: MDHEN and SYDVKM. This CDR3 has 15 residues. As DNA, the CDR3 is TGTGCCAGCAGGTCGTCCGGGACAGCTAACTATGGCTACACCTTC. Amino acids: CASRSSGTANYGYTF.

The sample holds many counts of this clonotype. V gene TRBV29-1 combines with J gene TRBJ2-5; D gene ambiguous. With 3 bases removed from V and 2 bases from J, the gap between germline ends came to 10 bases. Germline loops: CDR1 SQVTM, CDR2 ANQGSEA. The length of the CDR3 is 13 residues. The CDR3 region is CSVDKAAQETQYF. CDR3 in DNA: TGCAGCGTTGATAAGGCGGCACAAGAGACCCAGTACTTC.

The rearrangement uses TRBV4-1 and TRBJ2-1; D is unclear. Germline V CDR1 and CDR2: MGHRA, YSYEKL. The CDR3 has 14 residues. V lost 0 bases to trimming and J lost 6 bases, with 9 bases between them. The CDR3 is CASSQEPGSNEQFF. The CDR3 DNA reads TGCGCCAGCAGCCAAGAACCCGGGTCCAATGAGCAGTTCTTC.

Only one count was recorded for this clonotype. An end of the junction does not agree with germline; a read error may underlie this. The chain couples TRBV5-1 to TRBJ2-5; a possible D gene is TRBD1 (5 bases). The germline V gene encodes CDR1 SGHRS and CDR2 YFSETQ. The CDR3 extends over 12 amino acids. The CDR3 coding sequence is TGCGCCAGCAGTTTGGGGCCCCAGACCCAGTACTTC. Encoded protein: CASSLGPQTQYF.

V is TRBV5-1 and J is TRBJ2-2; D is unclear. Deletions cut 7 bases from V and 5 bases from J, with 12 bases between. Germline values: CDR1 SGHRS, CDR2 YFSETQ. The CDR3 is made up of 13 amino acids. The CDR3 region is CASGASATGELFF. CDR3 DNA: TGCGCCAGCGGAGCCTCCGCTACCGGGGAGCTGTTTTTT. Based on the CDR3 plus reference TRBV5-1 and TRBJ2-2, the full variable domain is KAGVTQTPRYLIKTRGQQVTLSCSPISGHRSVSWYQQTPGQGLQFLFEYFSETQRNKGNFPGRFSGRQFSNSRSEMNVSTLELGDSALYLCASGASATGELFFGEGSRLTVL.

This chain joins TRBV9 and TRBJ2-7, with D unresolved. CDR3 length: 14 amino acids. V was pared by 0 bases and J by 4 bases, with 11 bases between. Germline V gene lookup returns CDR1 SGDLS and CDR2 YYNGEE. CDR3 protein: CASSVGADPYEQYF. In DNA, the CDR3 is TGTGCCAGCAGCGTAGGGGCAGACCCTTACGAGCAGTACTTC.

A few counts support this clonotype. This sequence joins TRBV29-1 and TRBJ2-1, with TRBD2 matching over 7 bases. V lost 4 bases, J lost 0 bases, and 3 bases stayed unmatched. The V gene's germline CDR1 is SQVTM and CDR2 ANQGSEA. CDR3 length: 14 amino acids. The CDR3 spells CSVVGGSSYNEQFF. Written as DNA, the CDR3 is TGCAGCGTTGTGGGGGGGAGCTCCTACAATGAGCAGTTCTTC.

This chain uses TRBV7-8 with TRBJ2-7, with TRBD2 identical over 8 bases. Germline V gives CDR1 SGHVS, CDR2 FQNEAQ. The trim removed 1 base at V and 0 bases at J, leaving 2 bases unmatched. The length of the CDR3 is 15 residues. CDR3 residues: CASSLVAGSSYEQYF. CDR3 nucleotide sequence: TGTGCCAGCAGCTTAGTAGCGGGGAGCTCCTACGAGCAGTACTTC.

The chain couples TRBV7-8 to TRBJ2-3; D is possibly TRBD2 (5 bases). The CDR3 runs to 15 residues. Germline loops: CDR1 SGHVS, CDR2 FQNEAQ. Trimming left V 5 bases short and J 3 bases short, with 15 bases between. The CDR3 DNA follows: TGTGCCAGCAGCCCTCCGGGGTTAAGGACAGATACGCAGTATTTT. Protein: CASSPPGLRTDTQYF.

V and J are TRBV19 and TRBJ1-2; 7 positions agree with TRBD1. The J segment lost 4 bases and the V segment lost 5 bases, leaving 7 bases of the junction unmatched. The length of the CDR3 is 14 residues. Germline V lookup: CDR1 LNHDA, CDR2 SQIVND (reference sequence). This chain's CDR3 is CASSQNWDSYGYTF. The CDR3 DNA follows: TGTGCCAGTAGTCAAAATTGGGACAGCTATGGCTACACCTTC.

This clonotype was seen more than once but under ten times. This sequence joins TRBV29-1 and TRBJ1-2; 10 bases fit TRBD1. Germline V gives CDR1 SQVTM, CDR2 ANQGSEA. The CDR3 has 13 residues. V lost 3 bases and J lost 5; bases outside the gene matches: 3. Here the CDR3 reads CSVDVGQGYGYTF. CDR3 nucleotides: TGCAGCGTTGATGTGGGACAGGGGTATGGCTACACCTTC.

This sequence joins TRBV30 and TRBJ2-7; 7 bases match TRBD2. J gave up 7 bases and V 4 bases, and 13 bases lay outside the gene matches. CDR3 size: 14 residues. CDR1 and CDR2 (germline): GTSNPN, SVGIG (reference sequence). The CDR3 sequence: CAWTGSGKLGEQYF. For the CDR3, the DNA is TGTGCCTGGACGGGAAGCGGGAAATTGGGGGAGCAGTACTTC.

This clonotype has ten or more counts. The gene calls are TRBV20-1 and TRBJ1-5; D gene unclear. Germline lookup yields CDR1 DFQATT and CDR2 SNEGSKA (reference sequence). CDR3 size: 13 residues. V was trimmed by 3 bases and J by 1 base, leaving 7 bases between them. This CDR3 reads CSASSGSNQPQHF. In nucleotides, the CDR3 is TGCAGTGCTAGTTCGGGCAGCAATCAGCCCCAGCATTTT.

This chain joins TRBV24-1 and TRBJ2-1; 15 bases fit TRBD2. The CDR3 sequence is 17 residues long. Unmatched junction bases numbered 6, after V lost 4 bases and J lost 6 bases. CDR1 and CDR2 from the germline V gene are KGHDR and SFDVKD. CDR3 protein: CATSDPGLAGGVNEQFF. CDR3 coding DNA: TGTGCCACCAGTGACCCCGGACTAGCGGGGGGGGTCAATGAGCAGTTCTTC.

V is TRBV5-1 and J is TRBJ2-5; TRBD1 is a possible D gene (5 bases). Germline V CDR1 and CDR2: SGHRS, YFSETQ. The CDR3 extends over 14 amino acids. The V end was cut by 4 bases, the J end by 3 bases, with 13 bases between. The CDR3 nucleotides are TGCGCCAGCAGCGCGGCCTCCAGGGAAGAGACCCAGTACTTC. This gives the protein CASSAASREETQYF.

This clonotype was counted a few times. The chain employs TRBV2 and TRBJ2-5, with D possibly being TRBD2 (5 bases). V lost 8 bases to trimming and J lost 4 bases, with 14 bases between them. Germline assignment: CDR1 SNHLY and CDR2 FYNNEI. The CDR3 is 13 residues long. The CDR3 sequence: CASQALAVETQYF. Written as DNA, the CDR3 is TGTGCCAGCCAGGCGCTAGCTGTAGAGACCCAGTACTTC.